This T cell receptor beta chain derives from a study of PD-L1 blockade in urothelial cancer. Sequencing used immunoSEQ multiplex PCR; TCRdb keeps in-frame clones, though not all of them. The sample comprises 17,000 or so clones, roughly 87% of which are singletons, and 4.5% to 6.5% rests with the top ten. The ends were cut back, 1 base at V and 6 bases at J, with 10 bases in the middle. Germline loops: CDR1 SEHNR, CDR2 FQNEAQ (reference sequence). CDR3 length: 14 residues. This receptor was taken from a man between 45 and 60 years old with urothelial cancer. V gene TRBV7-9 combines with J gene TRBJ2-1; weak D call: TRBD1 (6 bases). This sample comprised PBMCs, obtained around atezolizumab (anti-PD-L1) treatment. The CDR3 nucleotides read TGTGCCAGCAGCTTAGAGCTCAGGGGCAATGAGCAGTTCTTC. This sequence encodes CASSLELRGNEQFF.